This TCR beta chain originates from a study of T cell repertoires in cytomegalovirus infection. This clonotype has only a few counts. One end of the junction does not line up with germline, which may come from a read error. TCRdb passed the reads through MiXCR, listing each CDR3 protein once. Among under 800,000 distinct CDR3 sequences listed, 24% were seen once. The germline V gene has CDR1 SNHLY and CDR2 FYNNEI. The CDR3 runs to 14 residues. The clonotype comes from a human donor in good health (CMV status not recorded). Some clones in this sample may be carry-over from other donors' samples. Sequencing input: CD8+ T cells from PBMCs. The chain uses TRBV2 and TRBJ1-5, with D hard to call. CDR3 DNA: TGTGCCAGCAGGCGGGCTGACCATAATCAGTCCCAGCATTTT. Translating it yields CASRRADHNQSQHF.